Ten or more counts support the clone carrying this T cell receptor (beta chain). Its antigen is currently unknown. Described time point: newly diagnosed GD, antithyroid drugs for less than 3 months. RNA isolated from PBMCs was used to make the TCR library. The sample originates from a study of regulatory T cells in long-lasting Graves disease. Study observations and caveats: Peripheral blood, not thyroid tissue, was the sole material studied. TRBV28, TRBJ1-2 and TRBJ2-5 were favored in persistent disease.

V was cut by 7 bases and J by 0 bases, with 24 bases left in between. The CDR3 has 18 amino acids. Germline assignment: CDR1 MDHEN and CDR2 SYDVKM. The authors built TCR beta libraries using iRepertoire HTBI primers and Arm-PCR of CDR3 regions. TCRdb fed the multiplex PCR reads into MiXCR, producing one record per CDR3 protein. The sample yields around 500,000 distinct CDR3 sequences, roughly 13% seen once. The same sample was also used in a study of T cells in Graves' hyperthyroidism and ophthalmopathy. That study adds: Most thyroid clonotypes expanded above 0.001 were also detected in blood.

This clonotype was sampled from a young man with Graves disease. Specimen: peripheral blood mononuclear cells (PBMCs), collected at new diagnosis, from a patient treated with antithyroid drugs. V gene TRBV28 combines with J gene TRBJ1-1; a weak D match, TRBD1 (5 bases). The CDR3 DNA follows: TGTGCCAGCATAAGGGACCCCCTTGGGGTACGGATGAACACTGAAGCTTTCTTT. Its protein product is CASIRDPLGVRMNTEAFF.